One and the same sample provided the 3 T cell receptor beta chains below, sequenced in a study of neoadjuvant anti-PD-1 for oral cavity cancer. TCRdb's table, derived via immunoSEQ multiplex PCR, lists solely in-frame clones and lacks some. The profile shows over 25,000 clones, around four fifths of them singletons. Indicated time point: after neoadjuvant nivolumab, at surgical resection. The sample was PBMCs, taken after nivolumab (anti-PD-1) treatment. The receptors were gathered from a person aged 40 to 85 with oral cavity squamous cell carcinoma.

Worth noting for this clone: The junction and the germline gene differ at one end; a read error may be behind it. The J gene is TRBJ2-7, the V gene TRBV4-3; D call uncertain. This CDR3 comprises 15 residues. Germline assignment: CDR1 LGHNA and CDR2 YSLEER. CDR3 region: CASSQDWTAPTPTHF. The CDR3 coding sequence is TGCGCCAGCAGCCAAGATTGGACCGCTCCAACACCCACTCACTTC.

V gene TRBV10-1 combines with J gene TRBJ2-1; possibly TRBD2 for D (6 bases). V was shortened by 0 bases and J by 10 bases, with 7 bases between the two germline ends. The CDR3 has 12 residues. Germline CDR1 reads WNHNN; CDR2 reads SYGVQD (reference sequence). CDR3 nucleotides: TGCGCCAGCAGTGAGTCACGGGAGGAGCAGTTCTTC. Translated, it gives CASSESREEQFF.

The chain is built from TRBV15 and TRBJ1-1; D unresolved. V lost 0 bases, J lost 5 bases, and 13 bases lay in between. Looked up from germline, CDR1 is LNHNV and CDR2 is YYDKDF (reference sequence). The CDR3 has 15 residues. Here the CDR3 reads CATSRDPLSGTEAFF. Written as DNA, the CDR3 is TGTGCCACCAGCAGAGACCCTTTATCCGGAACTGAAGCTTTCTTT.